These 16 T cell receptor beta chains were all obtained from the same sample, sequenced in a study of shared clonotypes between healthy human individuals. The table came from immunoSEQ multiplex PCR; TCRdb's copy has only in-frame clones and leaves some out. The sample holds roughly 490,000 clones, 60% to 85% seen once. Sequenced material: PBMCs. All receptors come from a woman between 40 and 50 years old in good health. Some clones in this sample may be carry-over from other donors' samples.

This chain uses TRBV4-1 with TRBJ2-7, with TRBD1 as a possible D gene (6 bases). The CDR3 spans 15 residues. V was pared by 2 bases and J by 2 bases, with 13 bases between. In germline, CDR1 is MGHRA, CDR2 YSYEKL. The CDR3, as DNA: TGCGCCAGCAGCCAACTACCGGGACAACCCTACGAGCAGTACTTC. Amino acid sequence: CASSQLPGQPYEQYF.

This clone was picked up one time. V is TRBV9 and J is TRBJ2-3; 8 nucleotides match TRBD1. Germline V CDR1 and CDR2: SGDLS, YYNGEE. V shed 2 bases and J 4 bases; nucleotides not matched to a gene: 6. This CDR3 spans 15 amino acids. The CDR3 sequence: CASSVSGGGSDTQYF. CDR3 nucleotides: TGTGCCAGCAGCGTCTCAGGGGGCGGTTCAGATACGCAGTATTTT.

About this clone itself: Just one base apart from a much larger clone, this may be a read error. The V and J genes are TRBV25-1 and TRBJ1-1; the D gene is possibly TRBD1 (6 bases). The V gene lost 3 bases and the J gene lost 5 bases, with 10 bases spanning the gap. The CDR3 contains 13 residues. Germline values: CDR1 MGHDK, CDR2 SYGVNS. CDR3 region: CASSEGGRTEAFF. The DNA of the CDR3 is TGTGCCAGCAGTGAGGGGGGGCGAACTGAAGCTTTCTTT. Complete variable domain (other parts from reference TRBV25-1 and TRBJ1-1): EADIYQTPRYLVIGTGKKITLECSQTMGHDKMYWYQQDPGMELHLIHYSYGVNSTEKGDLSSESTVSRIRTEHFPLTLESARPSHTSQYLCASSEGGRTEAFFGQGTRLTVV.

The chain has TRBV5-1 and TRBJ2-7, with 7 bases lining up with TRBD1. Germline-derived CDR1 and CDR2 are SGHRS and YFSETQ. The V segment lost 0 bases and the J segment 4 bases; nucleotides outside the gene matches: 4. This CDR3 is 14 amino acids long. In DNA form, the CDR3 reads TGCGCCAGCAGCTTGGCGTCGGGACAGTACGAGCAGTACTTC. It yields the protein CASSLASGQYEQYF.

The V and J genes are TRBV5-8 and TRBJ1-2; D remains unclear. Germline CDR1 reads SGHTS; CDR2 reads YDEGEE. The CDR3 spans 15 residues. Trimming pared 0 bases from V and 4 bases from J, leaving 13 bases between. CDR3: CASSLGPSVAYGYTF. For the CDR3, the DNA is TGTGCCAGCAGCTTGGGCCCGAGTGTGGCCTATGGCTACACCTTC.

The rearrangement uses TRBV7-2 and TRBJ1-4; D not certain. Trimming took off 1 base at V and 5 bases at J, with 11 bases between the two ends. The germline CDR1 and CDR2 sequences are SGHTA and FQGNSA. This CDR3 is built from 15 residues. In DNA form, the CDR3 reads TGTGCCAGCAGCTTAGGTGGAGGGCCAAATGAAAAACTGTTTTTT. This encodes CASSLGGGPNEKLFF.

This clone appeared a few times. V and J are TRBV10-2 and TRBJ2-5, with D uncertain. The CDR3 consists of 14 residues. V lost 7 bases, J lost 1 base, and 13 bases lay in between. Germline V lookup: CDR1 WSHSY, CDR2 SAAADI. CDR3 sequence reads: CASKGGGSQETQYF. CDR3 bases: TGCGCCAGCAAGGGTGGCGGATCCCAAGAGACCCAGTACTTC.

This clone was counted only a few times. The CDR3 DNA is TGTGCCAGCAGTTATGACAGGGCGGTCTACGAGCAGTACTTC. Translation gives CASSYDRAVYEQYF. V usage is TRBV6-1 and J usage is TRBJ2-7; 7 nucleotides match TRBD1. V was pared by 5 bases and J by 3 bases, with 7 bases of the junction left unmatched. In germline, CDR1 is MNHNS, CDR2 SASEGT. The CDR3 totals 14 residues.

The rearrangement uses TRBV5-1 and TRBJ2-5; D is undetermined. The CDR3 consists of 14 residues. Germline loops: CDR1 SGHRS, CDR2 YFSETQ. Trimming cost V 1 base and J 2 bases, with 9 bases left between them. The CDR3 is CASSLRSGQETQYF. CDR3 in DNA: TGCGCCAGCAGCTTGAGGTCTGGTCAAGAGACCCAGTACTTC.

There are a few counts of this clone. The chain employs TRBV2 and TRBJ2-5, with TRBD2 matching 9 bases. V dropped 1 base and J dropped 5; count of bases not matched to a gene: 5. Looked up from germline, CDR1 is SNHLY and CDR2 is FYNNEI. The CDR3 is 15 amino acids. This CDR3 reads CASSEVAGEVETQYF. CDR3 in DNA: TGTGCCAGCAGTGAAGTAGCGGGAGAGGTGGAGACCCAGTACTTC. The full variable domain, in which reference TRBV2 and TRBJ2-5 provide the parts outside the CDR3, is EPEVTQTPSHQVTQMGQEVILRCVPISNHLYFYWYRQILGQKVEFLVSFYNNEISEKSEIFDDQFSVERPDGSNFTLKIRSTKLEDSAMYFCASSEVAGEVETQYFGPGTRLLVL.

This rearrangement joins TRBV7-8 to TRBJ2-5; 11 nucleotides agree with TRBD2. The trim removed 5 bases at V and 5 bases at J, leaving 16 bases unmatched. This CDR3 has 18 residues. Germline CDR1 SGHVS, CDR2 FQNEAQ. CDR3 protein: CASSPGVLAGGRGETQYF. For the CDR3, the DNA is TGTGCCAGCAGCCCAGGCGTCCTAGCGGGAGGCCGAGGGGAGACCCAGTACTTC.

CDR3 in amino acids: CASSQPLANTEAFF. For the CDR3, the DNA is TGTGCCAGCAGCCAACCTCTGGCGAACACTGAAGCTTTCTTT. This chain links TRBV14 with TRBJ1-1; unclear D gene. This CDR3 is built from 14 residues. V was shortened by 2 bases and J by 1 base, with 8 bases between the two germline ends. Germline V gene sequence: CDR1 SGHDN, CDR2 FVKESK.

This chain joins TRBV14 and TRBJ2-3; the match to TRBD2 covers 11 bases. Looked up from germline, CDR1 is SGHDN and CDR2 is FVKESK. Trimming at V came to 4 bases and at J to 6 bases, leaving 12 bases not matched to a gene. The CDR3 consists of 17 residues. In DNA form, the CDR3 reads TGTGCCAGCAGCCGCAGACTAGCGGGACTAAGATACGATACGCAGTATTTT. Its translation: CASSRRLAGLRYDTQYF.

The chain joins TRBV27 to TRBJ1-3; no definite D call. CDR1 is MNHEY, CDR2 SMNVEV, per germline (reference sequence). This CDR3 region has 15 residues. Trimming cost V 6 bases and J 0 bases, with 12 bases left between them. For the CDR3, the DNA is TGTGCCAGCAGCTTCTCGGGGAGCTCTGGAAACACCATATATTTT. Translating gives CASSFSGSSGNTIYF.

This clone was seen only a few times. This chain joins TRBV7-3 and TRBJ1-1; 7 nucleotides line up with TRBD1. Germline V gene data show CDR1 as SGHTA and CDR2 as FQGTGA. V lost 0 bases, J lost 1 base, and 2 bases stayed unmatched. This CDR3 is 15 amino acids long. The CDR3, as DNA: TGTGCCAGCAGCTTAACGGACAGGCCGAACACTGAAGCTTTCTTT. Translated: CASSLTDRPNTEAFF.

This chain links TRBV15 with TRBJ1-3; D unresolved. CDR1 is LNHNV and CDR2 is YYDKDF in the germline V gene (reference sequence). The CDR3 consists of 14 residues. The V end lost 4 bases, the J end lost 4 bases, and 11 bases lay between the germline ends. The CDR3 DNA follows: TGTGCCACCAGCACCCGGATCGACGGAAACACCATATATTTT. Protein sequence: CATSTRIDGNTIYF. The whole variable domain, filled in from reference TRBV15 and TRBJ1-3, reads DAMVIQNPRYQVTQFGKPVTLSCSQTLNHNVMYWYQQKSSQAPKLLFHYYDKDFNNEADTPDNFQSRRPNTSFCFLDIRSPGLGDTAMYLCATSTRIDGNTIYFGEGSWLTVV.